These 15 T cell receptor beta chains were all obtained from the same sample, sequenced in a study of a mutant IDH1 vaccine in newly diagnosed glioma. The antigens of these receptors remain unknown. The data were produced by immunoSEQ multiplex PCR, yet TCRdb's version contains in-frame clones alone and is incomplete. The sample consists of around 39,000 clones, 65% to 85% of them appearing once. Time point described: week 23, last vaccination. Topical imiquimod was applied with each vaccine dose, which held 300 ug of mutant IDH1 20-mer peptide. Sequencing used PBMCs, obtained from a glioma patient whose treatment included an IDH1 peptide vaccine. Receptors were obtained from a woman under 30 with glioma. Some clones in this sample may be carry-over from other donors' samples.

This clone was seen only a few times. DNA of the CDR3: TGTGCCAGTATTCTAATAGGATGGGGGAATGAAAAACTGTTTTTT. This gives the protein CASILIGWGNEKLFF. The chain combines TRBV19 with TRBJ1-4, with D perhaps matching TRBD1 (5 bases). Per germline, CDR1 LNHDA and CDR2 SQIVND (reference sequence). The CDR3 consists of 15 residues. The V end lost 7 bases, the J end lost 5 bases, and 17 bases lay between the germline ends.

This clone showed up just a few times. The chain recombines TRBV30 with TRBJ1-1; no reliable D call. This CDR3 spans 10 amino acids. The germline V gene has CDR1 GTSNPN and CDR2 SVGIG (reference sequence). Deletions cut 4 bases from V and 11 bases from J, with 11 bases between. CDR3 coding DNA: TGTGCCTGGACTGACTTGCGGGCTTTCTTT. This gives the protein CAWTDLRAFF.

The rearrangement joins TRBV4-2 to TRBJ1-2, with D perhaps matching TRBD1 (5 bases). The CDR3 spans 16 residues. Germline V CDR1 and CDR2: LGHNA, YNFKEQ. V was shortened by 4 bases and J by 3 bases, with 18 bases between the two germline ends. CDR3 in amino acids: CASSPRVRESDYGYTF. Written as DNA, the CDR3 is TGTGCCAGCAGCCCCCGCGTCAGGGAGAGTGACTATGGCTACACCTTC.

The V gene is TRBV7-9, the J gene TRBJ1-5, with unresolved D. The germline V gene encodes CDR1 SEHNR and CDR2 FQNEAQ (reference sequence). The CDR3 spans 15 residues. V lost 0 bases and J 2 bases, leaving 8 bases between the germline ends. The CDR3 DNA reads TGTGCCAGCAGCTTAGCGATCGGGGGCAATCAGCCCCAGCATTTT. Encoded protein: CASSLAIGGNQPQHF.

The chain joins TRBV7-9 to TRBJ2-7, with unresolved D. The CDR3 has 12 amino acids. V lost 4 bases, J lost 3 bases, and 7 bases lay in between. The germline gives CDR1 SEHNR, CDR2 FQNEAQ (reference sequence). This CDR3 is CASSSGYYEQYF. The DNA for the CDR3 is TGTGCCAGCAGCTCGGGTTACTACGAGCAGTACTTC.

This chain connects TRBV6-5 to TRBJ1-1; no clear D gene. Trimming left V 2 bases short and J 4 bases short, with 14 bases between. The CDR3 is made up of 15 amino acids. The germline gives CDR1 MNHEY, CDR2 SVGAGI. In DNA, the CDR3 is TGTGCCAGCAGTTACGAAGGTCGGGGTGGCACTGAAGCTTTCTTT. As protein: CASSYEGRGGTEAFF.

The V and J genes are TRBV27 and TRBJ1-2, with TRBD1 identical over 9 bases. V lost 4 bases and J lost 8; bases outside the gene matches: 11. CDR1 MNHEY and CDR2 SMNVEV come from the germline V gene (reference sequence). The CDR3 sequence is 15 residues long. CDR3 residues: CASSSVTGGPFGYTF. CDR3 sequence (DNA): TGTGCCAGCAGTTCGGTCACAGGGGGCCCCTTCGGCTACACCTTC.

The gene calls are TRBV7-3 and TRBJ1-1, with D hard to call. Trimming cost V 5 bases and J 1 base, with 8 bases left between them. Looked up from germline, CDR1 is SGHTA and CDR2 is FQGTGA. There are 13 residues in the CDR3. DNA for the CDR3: TGTGCCAGCAGCCGTCAAGGGAACACTGAAGCTTTCTTT. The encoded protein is CASSRQGNTEAFF.

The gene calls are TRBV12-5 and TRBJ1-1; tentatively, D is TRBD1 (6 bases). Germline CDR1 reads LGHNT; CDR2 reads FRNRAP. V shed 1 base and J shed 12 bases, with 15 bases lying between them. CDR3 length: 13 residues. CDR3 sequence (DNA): TGTGCTAGTGGTTTGGACAGGGTGTCAGGAACTTTCTTT. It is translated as CASGLDRVSGTFF.

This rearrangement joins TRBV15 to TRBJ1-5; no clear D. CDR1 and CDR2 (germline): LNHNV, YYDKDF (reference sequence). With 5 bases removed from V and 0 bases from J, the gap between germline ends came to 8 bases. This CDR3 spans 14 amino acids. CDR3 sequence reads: CATSLGLSNQPQHF. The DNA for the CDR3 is TGTGCCACCAGCCTTGGACTTAGCAATCAGCCCCAGCATTTT.

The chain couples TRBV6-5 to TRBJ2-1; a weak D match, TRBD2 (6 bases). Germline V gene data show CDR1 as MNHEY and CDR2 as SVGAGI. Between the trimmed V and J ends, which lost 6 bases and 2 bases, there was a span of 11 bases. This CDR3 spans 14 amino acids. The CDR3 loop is CASRPSGPYNEQFF. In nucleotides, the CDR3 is TGTGCCAGCAGACCAAGCGGGCCCTACAATGAGCAGTTCTTC.

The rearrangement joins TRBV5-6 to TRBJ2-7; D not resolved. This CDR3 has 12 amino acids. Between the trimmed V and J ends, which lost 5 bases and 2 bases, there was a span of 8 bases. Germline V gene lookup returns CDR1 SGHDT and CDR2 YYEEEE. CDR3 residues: CASSRPAYEQYF. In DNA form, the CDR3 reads TGTGCCAGCAGTAGACCCGCCTACGAGCAGTACTTC.

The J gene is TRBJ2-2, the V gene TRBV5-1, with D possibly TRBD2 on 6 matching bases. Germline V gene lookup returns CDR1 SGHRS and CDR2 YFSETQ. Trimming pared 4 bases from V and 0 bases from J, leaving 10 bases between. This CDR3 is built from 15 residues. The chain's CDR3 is CASSREHPNTGELFF. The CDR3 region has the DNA TGCGCCAGCAGCCGGGAGCACCCGAACACCGGGGAGCTGTTTTTT.

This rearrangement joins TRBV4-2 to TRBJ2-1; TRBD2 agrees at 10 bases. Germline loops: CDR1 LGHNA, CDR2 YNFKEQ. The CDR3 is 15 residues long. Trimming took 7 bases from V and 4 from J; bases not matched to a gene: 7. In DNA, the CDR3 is TGTGCCAGCACCCCCTTAGCGGGAGGTTACAATGAGCAGTTCTTC. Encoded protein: CASTPLAGGYNEQFF.

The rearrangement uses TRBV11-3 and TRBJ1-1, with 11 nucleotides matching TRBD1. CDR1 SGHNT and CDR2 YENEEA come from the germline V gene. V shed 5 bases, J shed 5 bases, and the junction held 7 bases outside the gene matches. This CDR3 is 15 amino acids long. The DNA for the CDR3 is TGTGCCAGCAGCATACCGGGACAGGGGGTGACTGAAGCTTTCTTT. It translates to CASSIPGQGVTEAFF.